The rows below give T cell receptor beta chains drawn from one sample of a study of T cells in Graves' hyperthyroidism and ophthalmopathy. Each CDR3 protein is one row after TCRdb ran MiXCR on the multiplex PCR reads. The table includes around 450,000 distinct CDR3 sequences, 12% to 15% detected once. Sequencing was done on a sample of blood. The receptor source for this set is a woman under 30 with Graves' hyperthyroidism. Both conserved end residues are part of each CDR3. Fields, in order: J gene, V gene, CDR3 length, CDR3 protein.

J gene: TRBJ1-2; V gene: TRBV12-3/TRBV12-4; CDR3 length: 15; CDR3 protein: CASSPNSGTGGGYTF
J gene: TRBJ2-1; V gene: TRBV29-1; CDR3 length: 14; CDR3 protein: CSVITSGRISEQFF
J gene: TRBJ1-2; V gene: TRBV28; CDR3 length: 12; CDR3 protein: CASSLGQGVSAF
J gene: TRBJ2-2; V gene: TRBV11-2; CDR3 length: 14; CDR3 protein: CASQLGGSTGELFF
J gene: TRBJ2-7; V gene: TRBV18; CDR3 length: 13; CDR3 protein: CASSTGPGDEQYF
J gene: TRBJ2-5; V gene: TRBV6-1; CDR3 length: 17; CDR3 protein: CASSPGTSGNDQETQYF
J gene: TRBJ2-2; V gene: TRBV27; CDR3 length: 16; CDR3 protein: CASRATRDRVTGELFF
J gene: TRBJ2-5; V gene: TRBV5-1; CDR3 length: 15; CDR3 protein: CASSLLAGGPETQYF
J gene: TRBJ2-2; V gene: TRBV6-4; CDR3 length: 15; CDR3 protein: CASSQEGSRTGELFF
J gene: TRBJ2-7; V gene: TRBV13; CDR3 length: 15; CDR3 protein: CASSQGLAGSGEQYF
J gene: TRBJ1-5; V gene: TRBV5-1; CDR3 length: 14; CDR3 protein: CASSLGDRYQPQHF
J gene: TRBJ1-1; V gene: TRBV30; CDR3 length: 15; CDR3 protein: CAWARAGQANTEAFF
J gene: TRBJ2-7; V gene: TRBV20-1; CDR3 length: 12; CDR3 protein: CSATAGPYEQYF
J gene: TRBJ1-6; V gene: TRBV14; CDR3 length: 14; CDR3 protein: CASSLETVNSPLHF
J gene: -; V gene: TRBV5-1; CDR3 length: 14; CDR3 protein: CASSSGQGGDTQHF
J gene: TRBJ2-2; V gene: TRBV4-1; CDR3 length: 11; CDR3 protein: CASTVGGELFF
J gene: TRBJ2-1; V gene: TRBV4-3; CDR3 length: 16; CDR3 protein: CASSQEGLANYNEQFF
J gene: TRBJ1-6; V gene: TRBV6-5; CDR3 length: 17; CDR3 protein: CASSYSQGGHYNSPLHF
J gene: TRBJ2-4; V gene: TRBV19; CDR3 length: 15; CDR3 protein: CASSQAVLAKNIQYF
J gene: TRBJ1-4; V gene: TRBV28; CDR3 length: 15; CDR3 protein: CASRSSSGGQEKLFF
J gene: TRBJ2-3; V gene: TRBV6-1; CDR3 length: 18; CDR3 protein: CASSRLIPGQLNTDTQYF
J gene: TRBJ2-7; V gene: TRBV27; CDR3 length: 14; CDR3 protein: CASSPTSGRYEQYF
J gene: TRBJ2-7; V gene: TRBV7-8; CDR3 length: 15; CDR3 protein: CASSTSEVTTAEQYF
J gene: TRBJ1-2; V gene: TRBV28; CDR3 length: 13; CDR3 protein: CASSLGDKGGYTF
J gene: TRBJ2-3; V gene: TRBV3-1; CDR3 length: 15; CDR3 protein: CASSHGLAGGQTQYF
J gene: TRBJ2-7; V gene: TRBV5-1; CDR3 length: 14; CDR3 protein: CASSLERTNHEQYF
J gene: TRBJ2-7; V gene: TRBV5-4; CDR3 length: 13; CDR3 protein: CASSPGLVYEQYF
J gene: TRBJ2-5; V gene: TRBV5-1; CDR3 length: 15; CDR3 protein: CASDEGFGRTETQYF
J gene: TRBJ2-7; V gene: TRBV6-9; CDR3 length: 12; CDR3 protein: CASSWDGDEQYF
J gene: TRBJ2-2; V gene: TRBV28; CDR3 length: 15; CDR3 protein: CASNSPGHNTGELFF
J gene: TRBJ2-2; V gene: TRBV25-1; CDR3 length: 14; CDR3 protein: CASSELTETGELFF
J gene: TRBJ2-7; V gene: TRBV7-2; CDR3 length: 15; CDR3 protein: CASSLSSGRGYEQYF
J gene: TRBJ2-6; V gene: TRBV27; CDR3 length: 15; CDR3 protein: CASSPRGSGANVLTF
J gene: TRBJ1-1; V gene: TRBV20-1; CDR3 length: 12; CDR3 protein: CSALRTAGEAFF
J gene: TRBJ2-1; V gene: TRBV20-1; CDR3 length: 15; CDR3 protein: CSARANSGRYNEQFF
J gene: TRBJ2-7; V gene: TRBV28; CDR3 length: 14; CDR3 protein: CASSFITNTNEQYF
J gene: TRBJ1-2; V gene: TRBV20-1; CDR3 length: 12; CDR3 protein: CSARQGLYGYTF
J gene: TRBJ2-6; V gene: TRBV30; CDR3 length: 13; CDR3 protein: CAWGSSGANVLTF
J gene: TRBJ2-5; V gene: TRBV3-1; CDR3 length: 13; CDR3 protein: CASAGGVQETQYF
J gene: TRBJ2-7; V gene: TRBV2; CDR3 length: 18; CDR3 protein: CASMWRDRDVMATYEQYF
J gene: TRBJ1-6; V gene: TRBV14; CDR3 length: 14; CDR3 protein: CASSQDWGKSPLHF
J gene: TRBJ1-1; V gene: TRBV12-3/TRBV12-4; CDR3 length: 13; CDR3 protein: CASSMTGYTEAFF
J gene: TRBJ1-4; V gene: TRBV5-5; CDR3 length: 11; CDR3 protein: CASRANEKLFF
J gene: TRBJ1-2; V gene: TRBV5-1; CDR3 length: 14; CDR3 protein: CASSTSTVNYGYTF
J gene: TRBJ2-3; V gene: TRBV20-1; CDR3 length: 13; CDR3 protein: CSARELAGGTQYF
J gene: TRBJ2-3; V gene: TRBV6-6; CDR3 length: 17; CDR3 protein: CASSYSYPGTSGRTQYF
J gene: TRBJ2-1; V gene: TRBV2; CDR3 length: 12; CDR3 protein: CASSELANEQFF